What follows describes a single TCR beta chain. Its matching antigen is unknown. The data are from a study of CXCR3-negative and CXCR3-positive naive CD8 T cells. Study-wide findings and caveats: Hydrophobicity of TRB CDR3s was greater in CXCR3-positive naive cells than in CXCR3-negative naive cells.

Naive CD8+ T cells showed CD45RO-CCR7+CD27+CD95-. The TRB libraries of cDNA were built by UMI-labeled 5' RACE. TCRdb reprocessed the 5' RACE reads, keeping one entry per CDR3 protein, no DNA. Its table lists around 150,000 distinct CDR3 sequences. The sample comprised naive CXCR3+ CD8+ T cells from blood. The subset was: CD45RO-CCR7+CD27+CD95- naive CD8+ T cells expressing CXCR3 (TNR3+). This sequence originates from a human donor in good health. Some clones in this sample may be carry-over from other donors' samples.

The chain's CDR3 is CASTGTSGGNEQFF. This chain connects TRBV6-2 or TRBV6-3 to TRBJ2-1; TCRdb returns TRBD2, unconfirmable since there is no DNA. CDR3 size: 14 residues. Germline V lookup: CDR1 MNHEY, CDR2 SVGEGT.